The 20 T cell receptor beta chains below all came from one sample that was sequenced in a study of shared clonotypes between healthy human individuals. CD45RO-negative, CCR7-selected cells formed the naive CD8 fraction, which excluded terminally differentiated effector memory CD45RA+ cells. Sequencing was performed with immunoSEQ multiplex PCR; in TCRdb, only in-frame clones are kept and a portion is missing. The table lists hundreds of thousands of clones, about 95% of them singletons. Sequencing was done on a sample of naive CD8+ T cells sorted from blood. The receptors derive from a woman aged 25 to 45 in good health.

The rearrangement joins TRBV27 to TRBJ2-7, with D unclear. CDR1 MNHEY and CDR2 SMNVEV come from the germline V gene (reference sequence). The CDR3 sequence is 14 residues long. V was cut by 2 bases and J by 4 bases, with 12 bases left in between. CDR3 DNA sequence: TGTGCCAGCAGTTTAGGCGGCCCGGGTTACGAGCAGTACTTC. Translating gives CASSLGGPGYEQYF.

The V and J genes are TRBV6-1 and TRBJ1-3; D uncertain. V was trimmed by 2 bases and J by 0 bases, leaving 11 bases between them. In germline, CDR1 is MNHNS, CDR2 SASEGT. There are 16 residues in the CDR3. The CDR3, as DNA: TGTGCCAGCAGTGAACCGGCGCAGGACTCTGGAAACACCATATATTTT. Protein sequence: CASSEPAQDSGNTIYF.

This chain uses TRBV19 with TRBJ2-4, with a possible D match to TRBD2 (6 bases). The germline gives CDR1 LNHDA, CDR2 SQIVND (reference sequence). CDR3 length equals 16 residues. Trimming pared 3 bases from V and 6 bases from J, leaving 18 bases between. The DNA of the CDR3 is TGTGCCAGTAGTATCGGGGGTGGGGTTCTGGGAAACATTCAGTACTTC. This gives the protein CASSIGGGVLGNIQYF. Full variable domain (missing parts from reference TRBV19 and TRBJ2-4): DGGITQSPKYLFRKEGQNVTLSCEQNLNHDAMYWYRQDPGQGLRLIYYSQIVNDFQKGDIAEGYSVSREKKESFPLTVTSAQKNPTAFYLCASSIGGGVLGNIQYFGAGTRLSVL.

The V call is TRBV6-5, the J call TRBJ1-2, with TRBD1 matching 12 bases. Germline trimming cut 6 bases from V and 8 bases from J; bases unmatched to any gene: 4. The CDR3 length is 13 residues. The germline V gene encodes CDR1 MNHEY and CDR2 SVGAGI. The CDR3 bases are TGTGCCAGCAGCCCCGGGACAGGGGGCGGCTACACCTTC. This codes for CASSPGTGGGYTF.

The chain joins TRBV27 to TRBJ2-3; D is unclear. Trimming shortened V by 7 bases and J by 0 bases, and 14 bases separated the two germline ends. Germline CDR1 MNHEY, CDR2 SMNVEV (reference sequence). This CDR3 has 15 amino acids. The CDR3 DNA reads as TGTGCCAGCACCATAGGGTACCGAAGCACAGATACGCAGTATTTT. It yields the protein CASTIGYRSTDTQYF.

This chain connects TRBV21-1 to TRBJ2-1; the table's D call TRBD1 went unverified against the DNA. TRBV21-1 is shown as a pseudogene. CDR3 length: 15 residues. The CDR3 here is CASSVPGSAYNEQFF. As DNA, the CDR3 is TGTGCCAGCAGCGTCCCAGGGTCCGCCTACAATGAGCAGTTCTTC.

This clone turned up a few times. V usage is TRBV27 and J usage is TRBJ1-2, with D possibly TRBD1 on 6 matching bases. Germline CDR1 is MNHEY and CDR2 is SMNVEV (reference sequence). V was cut by 9 bases and J by 6 bases, with 14 bases left in between. The CDR3 totals 12 residues. CDR3 residues: CASGPYRDGYTF. DNA for the CDR3: TGTGCCAGTGGCCCCTACAGGGATGGCTACACCTTC.

This clone was counted once. The J gene is TRBJ2-5, the V gene TRBV4-1; a weak D match, TRBD2 (7 bases). TRBJ2-7 matches the DNA end more closely, so the J call is doubtful. This CDR3 spans 19 amino acids. Per the germline V gene, CDR1 is MGHRA and CDR2 is YSYEKL. CDR3 sequence (DNA): TGCGCCAGCAGCCAAGACCGGTTTGGGCTAGCGGAGGGGGACTACGAGCAGTACTTC. This sequence encodes CASSQDRFGLAEGDYEQYF.

Of note for this clone: Other nucleotide sequences from this sample produce the same CDR3. The V and J genes are TRBV28 and TRBJ1-1; unclear D gene. The CDR3 has 11 amino acids. V was pared by 6 bases and J by 2 bases, with 4 bases between. CDR1 is MDHEN and CDR2 is SYDVKM in the germline V gene. CDR3 in amino acids: CASRRNTEAFF. CDR3 DNA: TGTGCCAGCAGACGTAACACTGAAGCTTTCTTT.

DNA of the CDR3: TGTGCCTGGAGACGGAGCTCCTACGAGCAGTACTTC. Its translation: CAWRRSSYEQYF. The rearrangement joins TRBV30 to TRBJ2-7; D uncertain. In germline, CDR1 is GTSNPN, CDR2 SVGIG (reference sequence). Trimming took 3 bases from V and 0 from J, leaving 6 bases between them. The CDR3 runs 12 residues.

This clone was observed a single time. This chain links TRBV27 with TRBJ1-2; tentatively, D is TRBD1 (6 bases). This CDR3 has 15 residues. In germline, CDR1 is MNHEY, CDR2 SMNVEV (reference sequence). V dropped 3 bases and J dropped 4 bases, with 15 bases sitting between them. CDR3 sequence (DNA): TGTGCCAGCAGTTTCACAGGGATGGAGGGCTATGGCTACACCTTC. As protein: CASSFTGMEGYGYTF.

This rearrangement joins TRBV28 to TRBJ2-1, with D possibly TRBD2 on 5 matching bases. The germline gives CDR1 MDHEN, CDR2 SYDVKM. The CDR3 is 15 amino acids. V was trimmed by 5 bases and J by 3 bases, leaving 14 bases between them. The chain's CDR3 is CASSRMAGSYNEQFF. CDR3 DNA sequence: TGTGCCAGCAGTAGAATGGCGGGTAGCTACAATGAGCAGTTCTTC.

The rearrangement links TRBV15 to TRBJ1-5; possibly TRBD1 for D (5 bases). V lost 4 bases, J lost 11 bases, and 15 bases lay in between. Looked up from germline, CDR1 is LNHNV and CDR2 is YYDKDF (reference sequence). This CDR3 is 13 amino acids long. The CDR3 bases are TGTGCCACCAGCACATCCGGACATCGGACCCAGCATTTT. Translation: CATSTSGHRTQHF.

The count of this clone is one. This sequence joins TRBV18 and TRBJ1-1; possibly TRBD1 for D (5 bases). The germline V gene encodes CDR1 KGHSH and CDR2 LQKENI. V was shortened by 6 bases and J by 0 bases, with 26 bases between the two germline ends. The CDR3 length is 19 residues. CDR3 nucleotides: TGTGCCAGCTCGCCCACAGATAACCCGAGGGACCTTATGAACACTGAAGCTTTCTTT. This encodes CASSPTDNPRDLMNTEAFF. Together with reference TRBV18 and TRBJ1-1, the CDR3 gives the full variable domain: NAGVMQNPRHLVRRRGQEARLRCSPMKGHSHVYWYRQLPEEGLKFMVYLQKENIIDESGMPKERFSAEFPKEGPSILRIQQVVRGDSAAYFCASSPTDNPRDLMNTEAFFGQGTRLTVV.

This clone came up once. The chain uses TRBV5-6 and TRBJ2-7; 13 positions match TRBD2. With 4 bases clipped from V and 8 bases from J, the junction kept 6 bases outside the gene matches. This CDR3 contains 14 residues. Germline values: CDR1 SGHDT, CDR2 YYEEEE. This CDR3 is CASSTGLAGWQQYF. As DNA, the CDR3 is TGTGCCAGCAGCACGGGACTAGCGGGATGGCAGCAGTACTTC.

To note about this clone: Other DNA sequences within the sample encode an identical CDR3. The gene calls are TRBV11-3 and TRBJ2-2, with D unclear. The CDR3 sequence is 12 residues long. V shed 1 base and J shed 6 bases, with 3 bases lying between them. Germline V gene sequence: CDR1 SGHNT, CDR2 YENEEA. The CDR3 DNA reads TGTGCCAGCAGCTTAGGTTCCGGGGAGCTGTTTTTT. Protein product: CASSLGSGELFF. Filled out from reference TRBV11-3 and TRBJ2-2, the complete variable domain reads EAGVVQSPRYKIIEKKQPVAFWCNPISGHNTLYWYLQNLGQGPELLIRYENEEAVDDSQLPKDRFSAERLKGVDSTLKIQPAELGDSAVYLCASSLGSGELFFGEGSRLTVL.

V gene TRBV28 combines with J gene TRBJ2-3, with D perhaps TRBD2 (5 bases). CDR1 MDHEN and CDR2 SYDVKM come from the germline V gene. Trimming took 4 bases from V and 6 from J, leaving 17 bases between them. The CDR3 runs 15 residues. The CDR3: CASSSQLGLRDTQYF. DNA of the CDR3: TGTGCCAGCAGTTCGCAACTAGGACTCCGGGATACGCAGTATTTT.

V and J are TRBV30 and TRBJ2-5; no definite D call. Judging by the DNA end, TRBJ2-7 fits better; the J call may be wrong. From germline, CDR1 is GTSNPN and CDR2 SVGIG (reference sequence). This CDR3 is built from 13 residues. The CDR3 is CAWSVDGRTEQYF. The CDR3, as DNA: TGTGCCTGGAGTGTAGACGGACGGACCGAGCAGTACTTC.

This chain links TRBV19 with TRBJ1-1, with 7 nucleotides matching TRBD1. Germline V gene data show CDR1 as LNHDA and CDR2 as SQIVND (reference sequence). V was pared by 11 bases and J by 3 bases, with 15 bases of the junction left unmatched. This CDR3 is built from 15 residues. CDR3 DNA sequence: TGTGCCTCTCGCGGGACAGTGATCGGGGACACTGAAGCTTTCTTT. Translating it yields CASRGTVIGDTEAFF.

The CDR3 DNA is TGCAGCGTCAGGGTAGGCTATGGCTACACCTTC. Protein sequence: CSVRVGYGYTF. The chain employs TRBV29-1 and TRBJ1-2; a weak D match, TRBD1 (5 bases). Trimming shortened V by 6 bases and J by 4 bases, and 9 bases separated the two germline ends. The CDR3 has 11 amino acids. Germline V gene data show CDR1 as SQVTM and CDR2 as ANQGSEA.